Listed here are 23 T cell receptor beta chains from one sample, sequenced in a study of T-cell reconstitution after alpha-beta-depleted transplantation in children. Construction of the TCRbeta library involved unique molecular identifiers. TCRdb recomputed calls from the PCR reads with MiXCR, one row per CDR3 protein. The sample carries more than 90,000 distinct CDR3 sequences, roughly 8.3% recorded once. This material consisted of PBMCs from the stem cell graft donor, taken from the stem cell graft. Every receptor here comes from a human donor who donated a stem cell graft to a child with congenital amegakaryocytic thrombocytopenia.

V and J are TRBV18 and TRBJ2-5; TRBD1 is a possible D gene (6 bases). This CDR3 region has 13 residues. V was clipped by 2 bases and J by 2 bases, with 6 bases between them. The germline gives CDR1 KGHSH, CDR2 LQKENI. The CDR3 coding sequence is TGTGCCAGCTCACCAACAGGGCAAGAGACCCAGTACTTC. This codes for CASSPTGQETQYF.

This clonotype occurred a few times. V usage is TRBV6-4 and J usage is TRBJ2-3; 7 positions agree with TRBD1. The CDR3 loop spans 11 amino acids. The junction had 3 bases not matched to a gene; V was cut back by 7 bases and J by 8 bases. Looked up from germline, CDR1 is MRHNA and CDR2 is SNTAGT. CDR3 bases: TGTGCCAGCACTCGACAGGGTACGCAGTATTTT. Translation gives CASTRQGTQYF.

This clonotype was seen a handful of times. V and J are TRBV20-1 and TRBJ1-2; D uncertain. V lost 3 bases, J lost 1 base, and 18 bases lay in between. The germline V gene has CDR1 DFQATT and CDR2 SNEGSKA (reference sequence). The CDR3 spans 16 residues. As DNA, the CDR3 is TGCAGTGCTAGGGGGATGGAGGCAGAGGGTAACTATGGCTACACCTTC. The encoded protein is CSARGMEAEGNYGYTF.

This clonotype was seen many times. The rearrangement uses TRBV29-1 and TRBJ1-1; TRBD1 agrees at 8 bases. The germline CDR1 and CDR2 sequences are SQVTM and ANQGSEA. The CDR3 sequence is 11 residues long. With V trimmed by 7 bases and J by 5 bases, 3 bases remained unmatched. In DNA, the CDR3 is TGCAGCGCGGACAGGGCTACTGAAGCTTTCTTT. Translated, it gives CSADRATEAFF.

In this sample, this clonotype turned up many times. This chain uses TRBV4-1 with TRBJ2-7, with 7 nucleotides matching TRBD2. Germline CDR1 is MGHRA and CDR2 is YSYEKL. The CDR3 sequence is 13 residues long. V lost 10 bases to trimming and J lost 0 bases; unmatched junction nucleotides: 6. CDR3 bases: TGCGCCACCGGGGAGGGGAGCTCCTACGAGCAGTACTTC. This sequence encodes CATGEGSSYEQYF.

Ten or more counts support this clonotype. The V gene is TRBV12-3 or TRBV12-4, the J gene TRBJ2-2, with 10 nucleotides matching TRBD2. V dropped 6 bases and J dropped 4; count of bases not matched to a gene: 8. This CDR3 contains 16 residues. The CDR3 region is CASSRSGGRLTGELFF. The CDR3 DNA is TGTGCCAGCAGCCGTAGCGGGGGGCGGCTCACCGGGGAGCTGTTTTTT.

This clonotype was seen repeatedly, ten times or more. J is TRBJ2-1 and V is TRBV7-2, with 9 bases fitting TRBD2. The CDR3 is made up of 17 amino acids. J was trimmed by 0 bases and V by 4 bases; bases with no gene match: 7. Germline values: CDR1 SGHTA, CDR2 FQGNSA. The CDR3 bases are TGTGCCAGCAGCTCCTCGGGTAGCGGGGGCTCCTACAATGAGCAGTTCTTC. It codes for CASSSSGSGGSYNEQFF. The full variable domain, completed using reference TRBV7-2 and TRBJ2-1, is GAGVSQSPSNKVTEKGKDVELRCDPISGHTALYWYRQSLGQGLEFLIYFQGNSAPDKSGLPSDRFSAERTGGSVSTLTIQRTQQEDSAVYLCASSSSGSGGSYNEQFFGPGTRLTVL.

Many counts were recorded for this clonotype. The rearrangement links TRBV5-1 to TRBJ2-7, with 7 bases that match TRBD2. V was clipped by 7 bases and J by 2 bases; unmatched bases: 6. The CDR3 runs to 13 residues. CDR1 and CDR2 from the germline V gene are SGHRS and YFSETQ. CDR3 sequence (DNA): TGCGCCAGCTCATTGGGGACTACCTACGAGCAGTACTTC. This sequence encodes CASSLGTTYEQYF.

This clonotype was seen many times. V usage is TRBV20-1 and J usage is TRBJ1-2, with D uncertain. The germline V gene encodes CDR1 DFQATT and CDR2 SNEGSKA (reference sequence). The CDR3 is 13 amino acids. The CDR3 sequence is CSLTTGGTYGYTF. CDR3 DNA: TGCAGCCTCACAACGGGCGGAACTTATGGCTACACCTTC.

This clonotype has at least ten counts. The V call is TRBV4-2, the J call TRBJ1-5; D is unclear. Germline assignment: CDR1 LGHNA and CDR2 YNFKEQ. V was clipped by 1 base and J by 11 bases, with 21 bases between them. The CDR3 totals 16 residues. The CDR3 loop is CASSQGRLDGTSAQHF. Written as DNA, the CDR3 is TGTGCCAGCAGCCAAGGTCGGTTGGACGGTACCTCTGCCCAGCATTTT.

This clonotype showed up many times. This chain links TRBV9 with TRBJ1-1; D perhaps matches TRBD1 (6 bases). CDR1 and CDR2 from the germline V gene are SGDLS and YYNGEE. Between the trimmed V and J ends, which lost 3 bases and 7 bases, there was a span of 19 bases. There are 15 residues in the CDR3. The CDR3 sequence: CASSAHSGASGEAFF. The CDR3, as DNA: TGTGCCAGCAGCGCGCACTCGGGGGCCTCGGGTGAAGCTTTCTTT.

The sample holds many counts of this clonotype. The genes are TRBV20-1 and TRBJ1-1; D is possibly TRBD1 (6 bases). This CDR3 spans 15 amino acids. Trimming removed 8 bases at V and 0 bases at J, with 19 bases between. Germline V gene sequence: CDR1 DFQATT, CDR2 SNEGSKA (reference sequence). DNA of the CDR3: TGCAGTTCCCGAGAGGCCCAGGGGCTGAACACTGAAGCTTTCTTT. This translates into CSSREAQGLNTEAFF.

This clonotype was seen repeatedly, ten times or more. This chain links TRBV28 with TRBJ2-5, with D perhaps TRBD1 or TRBD2 (6 bases each). The V gene lost 8 bases and the J gene lost 4 bases, with 11 bases spanning the gap. This CDR3 is 12 amino acids long. The germline gives CDR1 MDHEN, CDR2 SYDVKM. CDR3 nucleotide sequence: TGTGCCAGCCGCAGGGGAGGAGAGACCCAGTACTTC. Residues: CASRRGGETQYF.

At least ten counts were recorded for this clonotype. The J gene is TRBJ2-2, the V gene TRBV5-1, with a possible D match to TRBD1 (5 bases). V was pared by 1 base and J by 5 bases, with 15 bases between. Germline CDR1 is SGHRS and CDR2 is YFSETQ. The CDR3 covers 16 residues. The CDR3 DNA reads TGCGCCAGCAGCTTGACAGGTTTCCCTCCGACCGGGGAGCTGTTTTTT. It translates to CASSLTGFPPTGELFF.

This clonotype was observed many times. The rearrangement links TRBV5-5 to TRBJ2-3, with D maybe TRBD2 (5 bases). The CDR3 has 14 residues. V lost 4 bases and J lost 1, with 10 bases in between. CDR1 and CDR2 from the germline V gene are SGHKS and YYEKEE (reference sequence). The CDR3 DNA sequence: TGTGCCAGCAGCAAGCTGGAGGGCACAGATACGCAGTATTTT. It translates to CASSKLEGTDTQYF.

This clonotype was recorded a few times. The rearrangement uses TRBV29-1 and TRBJ1-2; 9 bases agree with TRBD1. CDR1 and CDR2 (germline): SQVTM, ANQGSEA. V lost 3 bases, J lost 4 bases, and 3 bases stayed unmatched. This CDR3 region has 13 residues. The CDR3 protein is CSVDTGGSYGYTF. The CDR3 coding sequence is TGCAGCGTTGACACAGGGGGCAGCTATGGCTACACCTTC.

This clonotype showed up just a few times. The rearrangement joins TRBV12-3 or TRBV12-4 to TRBJ2-7, with a weak D call TRBD2 (5 bases). V was clipped by 6 bases and J by 1 base, with 10 bases between them. This CDR3 is 13 amino acids long. CDR3 in DNA: TGTGCCAGCAGGAGGGCCGGGTCCTACGAGCAGTACTTC. Amino acids: CASRRAGSYEQYF.

This clonotype was detected many times. This chain connects TRBV9 to TRBJ1-5; maybe TRBD1 (5 bases). CDR1 and CDR2 (germline): SGDLS, YYNGEE. CDR3 length: 15 amino acids. V was clipped by 2 bases and J by 5 bases, with 14 bases between them. Here the CDR3 DNA reads TGTGCCAGCAGCGTGCAGGCAGGGTCCGATCAGCCCCAGCATTTT. It codes for CASSVQAGSDQPQHF.

This clonotype has a count of ten or more. The rearrangement uses TRBV4-1 and TRBJ1-5, with D tentatively TRBD1 (6 bases). Germline values: CDR1 MGHRA, CDR2 YSYEKL. The CDR3 consists of 15 residues. Trimming left V 0 bases short and J 4 bases short, with 10 bases between. The CDR3 loop reads CASSQDQGSNQPQHF. The CDR3 coding sequence is TGCGCCAGCAGCCAAGACCAGGGGTCGAATCAGCCCCAGCATTTT.

Many counts were recorded for this clonotype. The rearrangement joins TRBV7-2 to TRBJ1-6, with D possibly being TRBD1 (5 bases). Germline values: CDR1 SGHTA, CDR2 FQGNSA. The CDR3 loop spans 14 amino acids. V was pared by 5 bases and J by 5 bases, with 10 bases between. The CDR3 DNA sequence: TGTGCCAGCAGCACCTCGGGGGATAATTCACCCCTCCACTTT. This encodes CASSTSGDNSPLHF.

This clonotype showed up many times. The genes are TRBV7-2 and TRBJ1-3; the match to TRBD1 covers 8 bases. V was pared by 4 bases and J by 4 bases, with 3 bases of the junction left unmatched. CDR1 and CDR2 from the germline V gene are SGHTA and FQGNSA. The CDR3 spans 14 residues. This CDR3 reads CASSSGTGGNTIYF. The CDR3 DNA sequence: TGTGCCAGCAGCTCTGGGACAGGCGGAAACACCATATATTTT.

This clonotype was observed a few times. A much larger clone is a single base away; this may be a read error. The V gene is TRBV7-8, the J gene TRBJ1-1; 8 nucleotides agree with TRBD1. The CDR3 sequence is 11 residues long. Losses at the gene ends were 6 bases for V and 12 bases for J; bases not matched to a gene: 6. Germline V CDR1 and CDR2: SGHVS, FQNEAQ. Here the CDR3 reads CASSQDRGPFF. CDR3 nucleotides: TGTGCCAGCAGTCAAGACAGGGGTCCTTTCTTT.

There are many counts of this clonotype. This rearrangement joins TRBV15 to TRBJ2-3; D is perhaps TRBD2 (6 bases). Germline V gives CDR1 LNHNV, CDR2 YYDKDF (reference sequence). Trimming removed 0 bases at V and 1 base at J, with 11 bases between. The CDR3 has 16 amino acids. CDR3 nucleotide sequence: TGTGCCACCAGCAGAGATGCCCCTAGCGGCACAGATACGCAGTATTTT. Translating gives CATSRDAPSGTDTQYF.